This TCR beta chain originates from a study of control samples from healthy donors and cancer patients (dated by TCRdb to 2018 to 2021). V loses 6 bases, J loses 5 bases, and the germline ends lie 16 bases apart. CDR1 and CDR2, per the germline V gene, are SQVTM and ANQGSEA. The CDR3 has 13 amino acids, counting the end cysteine and phenylalanine. The kept DNA is CDR3 alone, 39 bases in frame from the first base. Libraries came from the immunoSEQ multiplex PCR assay. Not all clones reach the TCRdb copy of this immuneACCESS table, which keeps in-frame sequences only. Checked studies attribute under half of the gap to unresolved V genes and leave the rest unexplained. Here the sample has about 97,000 clones; about 89% occur a single time. The biggest ten clones account for about 7.8% of the sample. As to this clone: The clone's antigen remains unknown. No clone much larger than this one lies a single base away; base qualities are absent.

The receptor was derived from a young man in good health. Material: blood. The sequence is built from TRBV29-1 and TRBJ1-2, with the D gene uncertain. The CDR3 corresponds to CSVGDGPAYGYTF. The DNA reads TGCAGCGTCGGAGATGGGCCGGCTTATGGCTACACCTTC.